This passage covers 15 T cell receptor beta chains from one sample sequenced in a study of cytomegalovirus exposure and HLA in healthy donors. 13 Jbeta primers and 60 Vbeta primers were used for the PCR. TCRdb's copy holds only in-frame clones and misses some; the assay was immunoSEQ multiplex PCR. This table has tens of thousands of clones, about three quarters appearing once. The source material was PBMCs. The receptors derive from a man in his forties in good health and CMV-seronegative.

The J gene is TRBJ2-5, the V gene TRBV5-5; 8 bases line up with TRBD1. V shed 4 bases, J shed 7 bases, and the junction held 12 bases outside the gene matches. The CDR3 is made up of 15 amino acids. The germline CDR1 and CDR2 sequences are SGHKS and YYEKEE (reference sequence). CDR3: CASSIPGQANGTQYF. DNA for the CDR3: TGTGCCAGCAGCATCCCGGGACAGGCTAATGGGACCCAGTACTTC.

The chain carries TRBV19 and TRBJ2-6; D ambiguous. The CDR3 loop spans 13 amino acids. CDR1 and CDR2 (germline): LNHDA, SQIVND (reference sequence). Between the trimmed V and J ends, which lost 5 bases and 2 bases, there was a span of 4 bases. CDR3 sequence reads: CASSVTGANVLTF. CDR3 DNA: TGTGCCAGTAGTGTTACTGGGGCCAACGTCCTGACTTTC. The full variable domain, completed using reference TRBV19 and TRBJ2-6, is DGGITQSPKYLFRKEGQNVTLSCEQNLNHDAMYWYRQDPGQGLRLIYYSQIVNDFQKGDIAEGYSVSREKKESFPLTVTSAQKNPTAFYLCASSVTGANVLTFGAGSRLTVL.

The chain uses TRBV20-1 and TRBJ2-5, with D tentatively TRBD1 (5 bases). With 2 bases removed from V and 5 bases from J, the gap between germline ends came to 6 bases. From germline, CDR1 is DFQATT and CDR2 SNEGSKA (reference sequence). The CDR3 length is 11 residues. In DNA, the CDR3 is TGCAGTGCTAGAAAGGGGGAGACCCAGTACTTC. Amino acid sequence: CSARKGETQYF.

This rearrangement joins TRBV11-2 to TRBJ2-5; 7 bases map to TRBD2. The trim removed 2 bases at V and 5 bases at J, leaving 5 bases unmatched. The germline gives CDR1 SGHAT, CDR2 FQNNGV. This CDR3 is built from 14 residues. The CDR3 here is CASSLRTRGETQYF. The CDR3 DNA sequence: TGTGCCAGCAGCTTAAGGACTAGGGGTGAGACCCAGTACTTC.

The chain combines TRBV25-1 with TRBJ2-1; 11 bases are a match to TRBD2. V shed 4 bases, J shed 15 bases, and the junction held 5 bases outside the gene matches. The germline V gene encodes CDR1 MGHDK and CDR2 SYGVNS. This CDR3 region has 12 residues. CDR3 protein: CASSGRLAGLFF. Here the CDR3 DNA reads TGTGCCAGCAGTGGGCGACTAGCGGGACTGTTCTTC. Using reference TRBV25-1 and TRBJ2-1 for the parts outside the CDR3, the full variable domain is EADIYQTPRYLVIGTGKKITLECSQTMGHDKMYWYQQDPGMELHLIHYSYGVNSTEKGDLSSESTVSRIRTEHFPLTLESARPSHTSQYLCASSGRLAGLFFGPGTRLTVL.

The chain links TRBV2 to TRBJ2-1, with TRBD2 identical over 7 bases. Trimming removed 6 bases from V and 8 bases from J; junction bases left unmatched: 13. This CDR3 contains 15 residues. Germline V gives CDR1 SNHLY, CDR2 FYNNEI. CDR3 residues: CASSALSGIMDEQFF. CDR3 DNA: TGTGCCAGCAGCGCATTGAGCGGGATCATGGATGAGCAGTTCTTC.

This clone has a single count. The CDR3 is CASSLDIQETQYF. The CDR3 DNA reads TGTGCCAGCAGCTTGGACATCCAAGAGACCCAGTACTTC. The chain uses TRBV5-5 and TRBJ2-5; D unresolved. Germline V gene sequence: CDR1 SGHKS, CDR2 YYEKEE (reference sequence). V lost 0 bases and J lost 1, with 4 bases in between. The CDR3 has 13 amino acids. The full variable domain, with the rest looked up from reference TRBV5-5 and TRBJ2-5, is DAGVTQSPTHLIKTRGQQVTLRCSPISGHKSVSWYQQVLGQGPQFIFQYYEKEERGRGNFPDRFSARQFPNYSSELNVNALLLGDSALYLCASSLDIQETQYFGPGTRLLVL.

In its sample, this clone was seen once. The chain employs TRBV29-1 and TRBJ1-2; D ambiguous. Germline V gene data show CDR1 as SQVTM and CDR2 as ANQGSEA. The CDR3 loop spans 14 amino acids. The V end lost 0 bases, the J end lost 4 bases, and 12 bases lay between the germline ends. In DNA form, the CDR3 reads TGCAGCGTTGAAGATCGCCCGGGAAGCTATGGCTACACCTTC. This gives the protein CSVEDRPGSYGYTF.

The CDR3 coding sequence is TGCGCCAGCAGTGGACTAGCGGGAGGAGAGACCCAGTACTTC. It translates to CASSGLAGGETQYF. The chain recombines TRBV10-2 with TRBJ2-5, with 13 bases matching TRBD2. In germline, CDR1 is WSHSY, CDR2 SAAADI. The CDR3 covers 14 residues. Trimming at V came to 4 bases and at J to 4 bases, leaving 0 bases not matched to a gene.

In regard to this clone: Other DNA sequences of this sample code for an identical CDR3. V and J are TRBV6-5 and TRBJ1-1; 8 bases fit TRBD1. Per the germline V gene, CDR1 is MNHEY and CDR2 is SVGAGI. Losses at the gene ends were 0 bases for V and 3 bases for J; bases not matched to a gene: 3. This CDR3 contains 15 residues. The CDR3 DNA reads TGTGCCAGCAGTTACTCCCCAGGGGGCGACACTGAAGCTTTCTTT. Encoded protein: CASSYSPGGDTEAFF.

CDR3 loop: CASSAGQGAYEQYF. In DNA form, the CDR3 reads TGTGCCAGCAGTGCGGGACAGGGGGCCTACGAGCAGTACTTC. The chain couples TRBV27 to TRBJ2-7; 11 bases are a match to TRBD1. V trimming: 5 bases; J trimming: 2 bases; junction bases outside the gene matches: 2. This CDR3 has 14 amino acids. The germline gives CDR1 MNHEY, CDR2 SMNVEV (reference sequence).

The chain uses TRBV9 and TRBJ1-4; TRBD1 matches 10 bases. Trimming removed 3 bases from V and 8 bases from J; junction bases left unmatched: 10. CDR1 SGDLS and CDR2 YYNGEE come from the germline V gene. CDR3 size: 16 residues. The chain's CDR3 is CASSAGTGVKREKLFF. The CDR3 DNA reads TGTGCCAGCAGCGCCGGGACAGGGGTAAAAAGAGAAAAACTGTTTTTT.

The chain joins TRBV5-1 to TRBJ2-1, with TRBD2 matching 9 bases. The CDR3 is 15 amino acids. From germline, CDR1 is SGHRS and CDR2 YFSETQ. The ends lost 3 bases at V and 6 bases at J; junction bases unmatched: 7. The CDR3 loop reads CASSSKREVSNEQFF. The CDR3 DNA follows: TGCGCCAGCAGCTCGAAGCGGGAGGTCTCCAATGAGCAGTTCTTC.

The chain employs TRBV5-1 and TRBJ1-2; 9 positions agree with TRBD1. This CDR3 has 14 amino acids. CDR1 and CDR2 (germline): SGHRS, YFSETQ. With V trimmed by 4 bases and J by 8 bases, 9 bases remained unmatched. CDR3 residues: CASSQTEQGAGYTF. Written as DNA, the CDR3 is TGCGCCAGCAGCCAAACGGAACAGGGGGCGGGCTACACCTTC.

The chain recombines TRBV25-1 with TRBJ2-1, with 8 bases matching TRBD1. This CDR3 is 16 amino acids long. The ends lost 6 bases at V and 1 base at J; junction bases unmatched: 8. CDR1 MGHDK and CDR2 SYGVNS come from the germline V gene. CDR3 residues: CASRLTGQGSYNEQFF. CDR3 nucleotides: TGTGCCAGCAGACTCACTGGACAGGGATCCTACAATGAGCAGTTCTTC.